This TCR beta chain derives from a study of T cell repertoires in ileal Crohn's disease. Study details: About half received postoperative treatment, under 14 with thiopurines and 15 to 20 anti-TNF.

Adults with ileal or ileocolonic Crohn's disease and an indication for resection were eligible. Generated by immunoSEQ multiplex PCR, the TCRdb table keeps only in-frame clones and is missing some. The sample carries roughly 5,100 clones, approximately 85% recorded once. V gave up 1 base and J gave up 0 bases, with 12 bases separating them. Germline V gene lookup returns CDR1 MNHEY and CDR2 SMNVEV (reference sequence). This CDR3 region has 16 residues. Sequenced material: ileal tissue. The TCR was taken from an adult with Crohn's disease. The V gene is TRBV27, the J gene TRBJ1-1, with a possible D match to TRBD1 (6 bases). CDR3: CASSLLRGGMNTEAFF. Here the CDR3 DNA reads TGTGCCAGCAGTTTATTGAGGGGGGGGATGAACACTGAAGCTTTCTTT.